These 30 T cell receptor beta chains originate from one sample sequenced in a study of beta chain features in type 1 diabetes. General study points: Moderately but significantly shorter TCRB CDR3s were found in Type 1 diabetes patients in all four CD4+ subsets.

These TCRs' antigens remain unknown. Expressed TCRB transcripts got sequenced, as all isolated RNA was reverse transcribed. Profiled with immunoSEQ multiplex PCR; TCRdb holds only in-frame clones, not every one. The sample has roughly 250,000 clones, about a fifth seen once. The sequenced sample consisted of naive CD4+ T cells from blood. All receptors derive from a middle-aged woman with type 1 diabetes.

In its sample, this clone was seen a few times. CDR3: CSALGQGGTDTQYF. The CDR3 DNA reads TGCAGCGCCCTGGGACAGGGTGGCACAGATACGCAGTATTTT. The gene calls are TRBV29-1 and TRBJ2-3; 9 nucleotides align to TRBD1. CDR3 length: 14 amino acids. The germline V gene has CDR1 SQVTM and CDR2 ANQGSEA. With V trimmed by 7 bases and J by 1 base, 6 bases remained unmatched.

The CDR3 region has the DNA TGTGCCAGCAGCTTAGGTTCAGGCTTCGAGCAGTACTTC. This gives the protein CASSLGSGFEQYF. The J gene is TRBJ2-7, the V gene TRBV7-9; D gene uncertain. The CDR3 consists of 13 residues. Germline V gene data show CDR1 as SEHNR and CDR2 as FQNEAQ (reference sequence). V lost 1 base and J 6 bases, leaving 10 bases between the germline ends.

This clone was seen only a few times. The chain has TRBV7-3 and TRBJ2-2; D may be TRBD1 (7 bases). The CDR3 length is 13 residues. Deletions cut 5 bases from V and 6 bases from J, with 10 bases between. Germline CDR1 is SGHTA and CDR2 is FQGTGA. CDR3 sequence (DNA): TGTGCCAGCAGCCCCAGGGGGGCCGGGGAGCTGTTTTTT. Its translation: CASSPRGAGELFF.

The chain employs TRBV29-1 and TRBJ1-3; D is ambiguous. This CDR3 is built from 13 residues. Per the germline V gene, CDR1 is SQVTM and CDR2 is ANQGSEA. V lost 6 bases, J lost 2 bases, and 11 bases lay in between. For the CDR3, the DNA is TGCAGCGTGGCTAGAGGGACTGGAAACACCATATATTTT. This sequence encodes CSVARGTGNTIYF.

The chain has TRBV4-1 and TRBJ2-7; TRBD2 agrees at 7 bases. The V and J ends lost 3 bases and 3 bases, in that order; junction bases with no gene match: 8. The CDR3 consists of 15 residues. CDR1 MGHRA and CDR2 YSYEKL come from the germline V gene. In DNA, the CDR3 is TGCGCCAGCAGCCAGATAGCGGGTGCAGACTACGAGCAGTACTTC. Its translation is CASSQIAGADYEQYF.

In this sample, this clone turned up a few times. This chain uses TRBV5-1 with TRBJ1-1; D gene ambiguous. The CDR3 length is 13 residues. The ends were cut back, 0 bases at V and 8 bases at J, with 11 bases in the middle. Germline CDR1 and CDR2: SGHRS and YFSETQ. The CDR3 DNA reads TGCGCCAGCAGCTTGGCGGCCGGGTTAGAAGCTTTCTTT. It codes for CASSLAAGLEAFF. The full variable domain, rest sourced from reference TRBV5-1 and TRBJ1-1, is KAGVTQTPRYLIKTRGQQVTLSCSPISGHRSVSWYQQTPGQGLQFLFEYFSETQRNKGNFPGRFSGRQFSNSRSEMNVSTLELGDSALYLCASSLAAGLEAFFGQGTRLTVV.

The V and J genes are TRBV29-1 and TRBJ2-1; 9 positions match TRBD2. The CDR3 spans 13 residues. Trimming cost V 4 bases and J 3 bases; bases outside gene matches: 1. In germline, CDR1 is SQVTM, CDR2 ANQGSEA. CDR3 sequence reads: CSVVRGGYNEQFF. The CDR3 DNA follows: TGCAGCGTTGTGCGGGGGGGCTACAATGAGCAGTTCTTC.

This clone was observed a few times. This chain joins TRBV9 and TRBJ2-1; TRBD1 matches 12 bases. The CDR3 is 15 amino acids. From germline, CDR1 is SGDLS and CDR2 YYNGEE. With 1 base clipped from V and 7 bases from J, the junction kept 3 bases outside the gene matches. The CDR3 coding sequence is TGTGCCAGCAGCGTACTGGGACAGGGGGCAAATGAGCAGTTCTTC. This codes for CASSVLGQGANEQFF. The variable domain in full, with the rest retrieved from reference TRBV9 and TRBJ2-1, is DSGVTQTPKHLITATGQRVTLRCSPRSGDLSVYWYQQSLDQGLQFLIQYYNGEERAKGNILERFSAQQFPDLHSELNLSSLELGDSALYFCASSVLGQGANEQFFGPGTRLTVL.

This clone was observed a handful of times. The rearrangement uses TRBV9 and TRBJ1-1; maybe TRBD1 (6 bases). V lost 0 bases and J 3 bases, leaving 15 bases between the germline ends. CDR3 length equals 16 residues. Germline CDR1 SGDLS, CDR2 YYNGEE. CDR3 in DNA: TGTGCCAGCAGCGTAGGGGCAGGGGATTGGGACACTGAAGCTTTCTTT. Amino acid sequence: CASSVGAGDWDTEAFF. The full variable domain, rest sourced from reference TRBV9 and TRBJ1-1, is DSGVTQTPKHLITATGQRVTLRCSPRSGDLSVYWYQQSLDQGLQFLIQYYNGEERAKGNILERFSAQQFPDLHSELNLSSLELGDSALYFCASSVGAGDWDTEAFFGQGTRLTVV.

This clone was counted a few times. The chain recombines TRBV4-3 with TRBJ2-5; 9 bases agree with TRBD2. The V segment lost 1 base and the J segment 5 bases; nucleotides outside the gene matches: 8. CDR1 and CDR2 (germline): LGHNA, YSLEER. This CDR3 spans 16 amino acids. DNA for the CDR3: TGCGCCAGCAGCCAAGGGGGTAGCGGGGGATCGGAGACCCAGTACTTC. This translates into CASSQGGSGGSETQYF.

About this clone: The same CDR3 is also encoded by other DNA sequences in this sample. The chain employs TRBV29-1 and TRBJ1-1; 9 bases fit TRBD1. The germline CDR1 and CDR2 sequences are SQVTM and ANQGSEA. The CDR3 has 11 amino acids. V lost 6 bases to trimming and J lost 6 bases; unmatched junction nucleotides: 2. For the CDR3, the DNA is TGCAGCGTGGACAGGGGAGCTGAAGCTTTCTTT. Its translation: CSVDRGAEAFF.

This clone was seen a handful of times. Other DNA sequences in this sample translate to the same CDR3. The chain links TRBV5-1 to TRBJ2-7; D gene uncertain. The germline CDR1 and CDR2 sequences are SGHRS and YFSETQ. V was clipped by 0 bases and J by 0 bases, with 10 bases between them. The CDR3 has 15 residues. The CDR3 bases are TGCGCCAGCAGCTTGGGCGGTAGCAGCTCCTACGAGCAGTACTTC. Amino acid sequence: CASSLGGSSSYEQYF. Full variable domain (rest looked up from reference TRBV5-1 and TRBJ2-7): KAGVTQTPRYLIKTRGQQVTLSCSPISGHRSVSWYQQTPGQGLQFLFEYFSETQRNKGNFPGRFSGRQFSNSRSEMNVSTLELGDSALYLCASSLGGSSSYEQYFGPGTRLTVT.

The chain uses TRBV5-1 and TRBJ2-7, with D possibly matching TRBD1 (6 bases). CDR3 length: 14 amino acids. The V gene's germline CDR1 is SGHRS and CDR2 YFSETQ. The V end was cut by 6 bases, the J end by 6 bases, with 19 bases between. CDR3: CASTQQGVAGEQYF. CDR3 sequence (DNA): TGCGCCAGCACACAACAGGGAGTTGCAGGCGAGCAGTACTTC.

This clone came up a few times. The chain combines TRBV29-1 with TRBJ2-2, with D possibly TRBD2 on 5 matching bases. This CDR3 has 15 residues. V gave up 6 bases and J gave up 0 bases, with 14 bases separating them. CDR1 and CDR2 (germline): SQVTM, ANQGSEA. The CDR3 region has the DNA TGCAGCGTCCCCGGTACAGCGGCGAACACCGGGGAGCTGTTTTTT. Protein product: CSVPGTAANTGELFF.

V is TRBV5-1 and J is TRBJ1-5, with D unclear. The CDR3 has 13 amino acids. CDR1 and CDR2 (germline): SGHRS, YFSETQ. The V end lost 5 bases, the J end lost 4 bases, and 10 bases lay between the germline ends. The CDR3 spells CASRGGGNQPQHF. Here the CDR3 DNA reads TGCGCCAGCAGGGGAGGAGGTAATCAGCCCCAGCATTTT. The full variable domain, with the rest looked up from reference TRBV5-1 and TRBJ1-5, is KAGVTQTPRYLIKTRGQQVTLSCSPISGHRSVSWYQQTPGQGLQFLFEYFSETQRNKGNFPGRFSGRQFSNSRSEMNVSTLELGDSALYLCASRGGGNQPQHFGDGTRLSIL.

This chain uses TRBV4-1 with TRBJ1-2; D unclear. Germline-derived CDR1 and CDR2 are MGHRA and YSYEKL. V lost 0 bases and J 5 bases, leaving 10 bases between the germline ends. The CDR3 contains 14 residues. CDR3 nucleotides: TGCGCCAGCAGCCAAGACCCTCTCGGGTATGGCTACACCTTC. It specifies CASSQDPLGYGYTF.

This chain links TRBV6-5 with TRBJ2-7, with 8 bases matching TRBD2. Germline trimming cut 2 bases from V and 3 bases from J; bases unmatched to any gene: 6. Germline CDR1 is MNHEY and CDR2 is SVGAGI. The CDR3 loop spans 15 amino acids. The CDR3 sequence is CASSYSGSGYYEQYF. Here the CDR3 DNA reads TGTGCCAGCAGTTACAGCGGGAGTGGGTACTACGAGCAGTACTTC.

This clone showed up just a few times. The chain couples TRBV19 to TRBJ2-7, with D uncertain. V lost 6 bases and J lost 1, with 13 bases in between. Germline lookup yields CDR1 LNHDA and CDR2 SQIVND (reference sequence). The CDR3 is made up of 14 amino acids. The CDR3 coding sequence is TGTGCCAGTAGCCCCAGCGCCGAATCCTACGAGCAGTACTTC. Its translation: CASSPSAESYEQYF.

This clone came up a few times. V usage is TRBV7-2 and J usage is TRBJ2-2; maybe TRBD1 (5 bases). V lost 7 bases, J lost 2 bases, and 11 bases lay in between. The CDR3 loop spans 14 amino acids. Germline assignment: CDR1 SGHTA and CDR2 FQGNSA. Written as DNA, the CDR3 is TGTGCCAGCACCCCAGACAGAAACACCGGGGAGCTGTTTTTT. Its protein product is CASTPDRNTGELFF.

The chain employs TRBV7-2 and TRBJ2-7; 11 bases are shared with TRBD2. Losses at the gene ends were 5 bases for V and 6 bases for J; bases not matched to a gene: 9. The CDR3 extends over 15 amino acids. Germline V gene sequence: CDR1 SGHTA, CDR2 FQGNSA. This CDR3 reads CASSVSGGAKGEQYF. In DNA form, the CDR3 reads TGTGCCAGCAGCGTTAGCGGGGGGGCGAAAGGCGAGCAGTACTTC. Full variable domain (remainder filled in from reference TRBV7-2 and TRBJ2-7): GAGVSQSPSNKVTEKGKDVELRCDPISGHTALYWYRQSLGQGLEFLIYFQGNSAPDKSGLPSDRFSAERTGGSVSTLTIQRTQQEDSAVYLCASSVSGGAKGEQYFGPGTRLTVT.

This clone was counted between two and nine times. The chain has TRBV4-2 and TRBJ2-7; 8 nucleotides align to TRBD1. The CDR3 length is 14 residues. Germline trimming cut 0 bases from V and 5 bases from J; bases unmatched to any gene: 3. CDR1 LGHNA and CDR2 YNFKEQ come from the germline V gene. The DNA for the CDR3 is TGTGCCAGCAGCCAAGATTGGACAGGGAACGAGCAGTACTTC. Amino acids: CASSQDWTGNEQYF.

This clone has only a few counts. V gene TRBV4-3 combines with J gene TRBJ1-5, with a possible D match to TRBD1 (6 bases). This CDR3 has 13 amino acids. Trimming shortened V by 6 bases and J by 4 bases, and 10 bases separated the two germline ends. Germline CDR1 LGHNA, CDR2 YSLEER. CDR3 region: CASSPDRNQPQHF. CDR3 sequence (DNA): TGCGCCAGCAGTCCGGACAGAAATCAGCCCCAGCATTTT.

This clone showed up just a few times. The J gene is TRBJ2-2, the V gene TRBV7-9; no reliable D call. Deletions cut 3 bases from V and 4 bases from J, with 6 bases between. CDR1 and CDR2 from the germline V gene are SEHNR and FQNEAQ (reference sequence). This CDR3 contains 13 residues. CDR3 sequence (DNA): TGTGCCAGCAGCTTCGGAGCCACCGGGGAGCTGTTTTTT. Its translation is CASSFGATGELFF.

V usage is TRBV18 and J usage is TRBJ2-5, with TRBD1 identical over 9 bases. The germline CDR1 and CDR2 sequences are KGHSH and LQKENI. The CDR3 runs 13 residues. Germline trimming cut 6 bases from V and 5 bases from J; bases unmatched to any gene: 4. CDR3 bases: TGTGCCAGCTCCGGGACAGGGTTGGAGACCCAGTACTTC. Its translation: CASSGTGLETQYF.

This clone was found a few times. The chain recombines TRBV5-1 with TRBJ2-6; 8 bases match TRBD1. The length of the CDR3 is 19 residues. CDR1 is SGHRS, CDR2 YFSETQ, per germline. Germline trimming cut 2 bases from V and 1 base from J; bases unmatched to any gene: 11. The DNA for the CDR3 is TGCGCCAGCAGCTTCGTGCTGGGGACAGGTGATTCTGGGGCCAACGTCCTGACTTTC. Translating it yields CASSFVLGTGDSGANVLTF.

The V gene is TRBV5-1, the J gene TRBJ1-5, with a tentative D call TRBD1 (5 bases). Germline-derived CDR1 and CDR2 are SGHRS and YFSETQ. This CDR3 contains 15 residues. With 1 base removed from V and 4 bases from J, the gap between germline ends came to 12 bases. CDR3 coding DNA: TGCGCCAGCAGCTTGAGCTCGGGGGGGAATCAGCCCCAGCATTTT. The encoded protein is CASSLSSGGNQPQHF.

J is TRBJ2-5 and V is TRBV28; 7 bases fit TRBD2. The CDR3 totals 13 residues. Per the germline V gene, CDR1 is MDHEN and CDR2 is SYDVKM. Trimming at V came to 2 bases and at J to 6 bases, leaving 3 bases not matched to a gene. Here the CDR3 reads CASSLGGEKTQYF. CDR3 DNA: TGTGCCAGCAGTTTAGGGGGGGAAAAGACCCAGTACTTC.

The chain carries TRBV5-6 and TRBJ1-2; no firm D call. The germline V gene encodes CDR1 SGHDT and CDR2 YYEEEE. With 4 bases removed from V and 2 bases from J, the gap between germline ends came to 9 bases. The CDR3 is 13 residues long. The CDR3 protein is CASSPVPNYGYTF. Here the CDR3 DNA reads TGTGCCAGCAGCCCAGTCCCAAACTATGGCTACACCTTC.

This clone has just a few counts. In nucleotides, the CDR3 is TGTGCCAGCACCCAGGGGGCTCGAACTGAAGCTTTCTTT. It encodes CASTQGARTEAFF. This chain connects TRBV28 to TRBJ1-1; 8 positions agree with TRBD1. V shed 7 bases and J 5 bases; nucleotides not matched to a gene: 6. CDR1 is MDHEN, CDR2 SYDVKM, per germline. The CDR3 extends over 13 amino acids.

The CDR3 loop is CASSQAALTYNEQFF. CDR3 coding DNA: TGTGCCAGCAGCCAAGCCGCACTCACTTACAATGAGCAGTTCTTC. The chain employs TRBV14 and TRBJ2-1; D gene uncertain. Trimming left V 1 base short and J 4 bases short, with 11 bases between. This CDR3 comprises 15 residues. Germline lookup yields CDR1 SGHDN and CDR2 FVKESK.